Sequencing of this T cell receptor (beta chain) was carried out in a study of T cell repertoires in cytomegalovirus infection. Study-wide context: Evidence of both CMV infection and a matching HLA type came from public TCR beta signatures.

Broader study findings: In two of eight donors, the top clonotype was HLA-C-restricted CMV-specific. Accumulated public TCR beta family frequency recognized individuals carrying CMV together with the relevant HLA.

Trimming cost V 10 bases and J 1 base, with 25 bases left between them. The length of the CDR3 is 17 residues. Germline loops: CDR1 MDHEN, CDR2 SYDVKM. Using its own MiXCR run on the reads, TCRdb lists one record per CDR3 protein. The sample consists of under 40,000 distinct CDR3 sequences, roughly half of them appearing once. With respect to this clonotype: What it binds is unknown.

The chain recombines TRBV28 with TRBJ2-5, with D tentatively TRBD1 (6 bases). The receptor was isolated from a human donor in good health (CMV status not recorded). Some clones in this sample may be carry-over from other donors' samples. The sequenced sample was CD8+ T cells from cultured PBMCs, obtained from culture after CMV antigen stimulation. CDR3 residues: CATGERTTGRLQETQYF. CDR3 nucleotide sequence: TGTGCCACCGGCGAAAGGACCACAGGGAGACTCCAAGAGACCCAGTACTTC.